The source of this T cell receptor (beta chain) is a study of regulatory T cells in long-lasting Graves disease. Study results and limitations: Relative to newly diagnosed Graves' patients, persistent ones had lower TCR diversity.

In germline, CDR1 is LNHDA, CDR2 SQIVND (reference sequence). V was pared by 2 bases and J by 0 bases, with 11 bases between. The CDR3 is made up of 15 amino acids. The time point here: newly diagnosed GD, antithyroid drugs for less than 3 months. RNA isolated from PBMCs was used to make the TCR library. iRepertoire HTBI primers and Arm-PCR of CDR3 regions built TCR beta libraries. TCRdb re-derived calls from the multiplex PCR reads in MiXCR, one entry per CDR3 protein. The profile covers fewer than 500,000 distinct CDR3 sequences, with 15% to 20% appearing a single time and 12% taken by the ten largest. A note on this clonotype: Its antigen is not identified.

The sample was also reused in another study, on T cells in Graves' hyperthyroidism and ophthalmopathy.

The receptor was isolated from a man aged 35-49 years with Graves disease. The material sequenced was peripheral blood mononuclear cells (PBMCs), taken at new diagnosis, from a patient treated with antithyroid drugs. The V call is TRBV19, the J call TRBJ2-7; a weak D match, TRBD1 (6 bases). As DNA, the CDR3 is TGTGCCAGTAGTATAACCGACAGGAGCTCCTACGAGCAGTACTTC. Protein: CASSITDRSSYEQYF. The complete variable domain, with remaining parts taken from reference TRBV19 and TRBJ2-7, reads DGGITQSPKYLFRKEGQNVTLSCEQNLNHDAMYWYRQDPGQGLRLIYYSQIVNDFQKGDIAEGYSVSREKKESFPLTVTSAQKNPTAFYLCASSITDRSSYEQYFGPGTRLTVT.